A selection of T cell receptor beta chains follows, all from one sample in a study of CD8+ T cells in alopecia areata. The table came from immunoSEQ multiplex PCR; TCRdb's copy has only in-frame clones and leaves some out. The data contain some 220,000 clones, about 57% of them singletons. Sequenced material: CD4+ T cells sorted from blood, taken at week 4, from a patient treated with tofacitinib. Receptor source: a human donor with alopecia areata. CDR3s include the opening cysteine and the closing phenylalanine or tryptophan. Each record gives: V gene, D gene, J gene, clone size, CDR3 DNA, CDR3 protein. The D gene is left open where the match is weak. Clone size, where shown, is once, few, many, or a class for clones that have expanded.

TRBV5-1,TRBD1,TRBJ2-7,-,TGCGCCAGCAGCCTCGGACAGGGGAAGTACGAGCAGTACTTC,CASSLGQGKYEQYF
TRBV9,-,TRBJ1-1,-,TGTGCCAGCAGCGTATTCGGGAACACTGAAGCTTTCTTT,CASSVFGNTEAFF
TRBV29-1,TRBD1,TRBJ1-2,-,TGCAGCGTCAGGGGGGCCGCCAGAACGTCTGGCTACACCTTC,CSVRGAARTSGYTF
TRBV6-5,-,TRBJ2-7,-,TGTGCCAGCAGCGCCGGGACTCGCGAGCAGTACTTC,CASSAGTREQYF
TRBV30,TRBD1,TRBJ1-2,-,TGTGCCTGGAGTGGGGACAGTAACTATGGCTACACCTTC,CAWSGDSNYGYTF
TRBV30,TRBD1,TRBJ2-2,few,TGTGCCTGGAGTGGACGGACAGGGGGCGCGAACACCGGGGAGCTGTTTTTT,CAWSGRTGGANTGELFF
TRBV6-5,-,TRBJ1-1,-,TGTGCCAGCAGTTACTCGAGAGTTGCTGAAGCTTTCTTT,CASSYSRVAEAFF
TRBV30,-,TRBJ2-2,once,TGTGCCTGGAGCGTGGGACAAAACACCGGGGAGCTGTTTTTT,CAWSVGQNTGELFF
TRBV4-3,-,TRBJ1-1,-,TGCGCCAGCAGCCGGGCACTGAACACTGAAGCTTTCTTT,CASSRALNTEAFF
TRBV4-3,TRBD1,TRBJ1-2,-,TGCGCCAGCAGCCAAGGGGACAGGGGGCGAGATTATGGCTACACCTTC,CASSQGDRGRDYGYTF
TRBV30,-,TRBJ1-1,-,TGTGCCTGGGTATTGGGGTATCGGCGACATGGGACTGAAGCTTTCTTT,CAWVLGYRRHGTEAFF
TRBV27,-,TRBJ1-6,-,TGTGCCAGCAGGGTTGGGTTCTCACCCCTCCACTTT,CASRVGFSPLHF
TRBV25-1,TRBD1,TRBJ2-5,-,TGTGCCAGCAGAGAGGGACAGGGATACCGGGAGACCCAGTACTTC,CASREGQGYRETQYF
TRBV21-1,-,TRBJ1-1,few,TGTGCCAGCAGCAAAGATGCGGGGAACACTGAAGCTTTCTTT,CASSKDAGNTEAFF
TRBV10-1,-,TRBJ2-3,few,TGCGCCAGCAGTTCGGGGGCCCACAGCACAGATACGCAGTATTTT,CASSSGAHSTDTQYF
TRBV6-5,TRBD1,TRBJ2-3,few,TGTGCCAGCAGTTACTCCTTTGGACAGGGGGCGGATACGCAGTATTTT,CASSYSFGQGADTQYF
TRBV9,-,TRBJ2-7,-,TGTGCCAGCAGCGCGGCAGGGGCCTCCTACGAGCAGTACTTC,CASSAAGASYEQYF
TRBV11-3,-,TRBJ2-7,-,TGTGCCAGCAGCCAAGCCCCCGCCGCCGAGCAGTACTTC,CASSQAPAAEQYF
TRBV29-1,-,TRBJ1-2,-,TGCAGCGTGGGGTTGGCGAGAAACTATGGCTACACCTTC,CSVGLARNYGYTF
TRBV7-2,-,TRBJ2-1,-,TGTGCCAGCAGCTTAGCGTCAGGGCGGGGATCTCGTAATGAGCAGTTCTTC,CASSLASGRGSRNEQFF
TRBV29-1,-,TRBJ2-7,-,TGCAGCGTTGTTGTGACCTCCTACGAGCAGTACTTC,CSVVVTSYEQYF
TRBV6-5,TRBD1,TRBJ1-2,-,TGTGCCAGCAGTAGGGGACAGGGAAGTGACGGCTACACCTTC,CASSRGQGSDGYTF
TRBV9,TRBD2,TRBJ2-1,few,TGTGCCAGCAGCCCACAGCTAGCGGGGTCGAATGAGCAGTTCTTC,CASSPQLAGSNEQFF
TRBV5-1,TRBD1,TRBJ2-5,-,TGCGCCAGCAGCTCCTCTGGGACAGGGACCAAGGAGACCCAGTACTTC,CASSSSGTGTKETQYF
TRBV5-1,-,TRBJ2-3,-,TGCGCCAGCAGCTTGGAGGGGGTTTCTGATACGCAGTATTTT,CASSLEGVSDTQYF
TRBV5-1,TRBD1,TRBJ1-1,-,TGCGCCAGCAGGCGAACAACAGGGGCGGACACTGAAGCTTTCTTT,CASRRTTGADTEAFF
TRBV30,TRBD2,TRBJ2-1,few,TGTGCCTGGAGTTATAGCGGGGAGCAGTTCTTC,CAWSYSGEQFF
TRBV18,-,TRBJ1-1,few,TGTGCCAGCTCACTGAACACTGAAGCTTTCTTT,CASSLNTEAFF